Listed below are T cell receptor beta chains from one sample, sequenced in a study of shared clonotypes between healthy human individuals. Sequencing was performed with immunoSEQ multiplex PCR; in TCRdb, only in-frame clones are kept and a portion is missing. Among about 2.2 million clones listed, just over 90% were seen once. Sequencing was carried out using naive CD8+ T cells from PBMCs. These receptors were taken from a man aged 18 to 29 in good health. Some clones in this sample may be carry-over from other donors' samples. The conserved cysteine and the conserved F or W are not part of the CDR3 here.

J: TRBJ1-1
V: TRBV28
CDR3: ASSLTGGTEAF

J: TRBJ1-1
V: TRBV7-9
CDR3: ASSLSSRVSTEAF

J: TRBJ2-7
V: TRBV27
CDR3: ASSLGGSTYEQY

J: TRBJ2-1
V: TRBV7-8
CDR3: ASSHPGGLPYNEQF

J: TRBJ2-7
V: TRBV4-3
CDR3: ASSRLVLGRSGGEQY

J: TRBJ2-4
V: TRBV7-9
CDR3: ASSPGLAGSLAKNIQY

J: TRBJ2-3
V: TRBV14
CDR3: ASSDSTSGSTDTQY

J: TRBJ2-3
V: TRBV27
CDR3: ASSQLAGASDTQY

J: TRBJ2-1
V: TRBV11-2
CDR3: ASSLWTGNYNEQF

J: TRBJ2-7
V: TRBV6-1
CDR3: ASSVRQGNHEQY

J: TRBJ2-5
V: TRBV19
CDR3: ASSSRTGSETQY

J: TRBJ2-1
V: TRBV9
CDR3: ASSVAPRLADVYNEQF